This is a list of T cell receptor beta chains from one sample in a study of blood T cell repertoires in COVID-19. TCRdb's table, derived via immunoSEQ multiplex PCR, lists solely in-frame clones and lacks some. The profile shows some 150,000 clones, 86% of them singletons. Sequenced sample: peripheral blood. These TCRs come from a woman aged 60-75 years with acute or convalescent COVID-19. CDR3s include the opening cysteine and the closing phenylalanine or tryptophan. A D gene is named only where the DNA matches it firmly. Rows may omit the clone size; those that give it use once, few, many or a size class.

v_gene	d_gene	j_gene	abundance	CDR3aa	CDR3nt
TRBV21-1	.	TRBJ2-7	.	CASSSLRQSSYEQYF	TGTGCCAGCAGCTCACTCAGGCAGAGCTCCTACGAGCAGTACTTC
TRBV7-9	.	TRBJ2-7	.	CASSSTRGLDSYEQYF	TGTGCCAGCAGCTCCACCCGAGGACTCGACTCCTACGAGCAGTACTTC
TRBV7-6	TRBD2	TRBJ2-3	.	CASSLVVRGGAPDTQYF	TGTGCCAGCAGCCTCGTGGTACGCGGGGGGGCCCCAGATACGCAGTATTTT
TRBV28	.	TRBJ2-2	.	CASSRDRTYANTGELFF	TGTGCCAGCAGTAGAGACCGGACATACGCGAACACCGGGGAGCTGTTTTTT
TRBV29-1	TRBD1	TRBJ1-5	.	CSVSTGVGQPQHF	TGCAGCGTTAGTACAGGGGTAGGTCAGCCCCAGCATTTT
TRBV19	TRBD1	TRBJ1-2	.	CASSLLPGQGAVSGYTF	TGTGCCAGTAGTTTATTGCCGGGACAGGGGGCAGTGAGTGGCTACACCTTC
TRBV5-1	TRBD1	TRBJ2-1	.	CASSEQTGFHEQFF	TGCGCCAGCAGCGAACAGACAGGGTTCCATGAGCAGTTCTTC
TRBV7-9	.	TRBJ2-7	few	CASSLGSGRKQYF	TGTGCCAGCAGCTTAGGGTCAGGGCGTAAGCAGTACTTC
TRBV28	.	TRBJ2-7	.	CASSLLIGEQYF	TGTGCCAGCAGTTTACTTATCGGCGAGCAGTACTTC
TRBV9	.	TRBJ2-2	once	CASSVVAPTNTGELFF	TGTGCCAGCAGCGTAGTCGCCCCTACGAACACCGGGGAGCTGTTTTTT
TRBV7-9	TRBD1	TRBJ1-1	.	CASSSGQGVGAFF	TGTGCCAGCAGCTCGGGACAGGGGGTTGGGGCTTTCTTT
TRBV11-2	.	TRBJ2-2	.	CASNPSGAVGELFF	TGTGCCAGCAATCCGTCTGGGGCGGTCGGGGAGCTGTTTTTT
TRBV28	.	TRBJ1-1	.	CASSPPTPGNTEAFF	TGTGCCAGCAGTCCTCCTACCCCGGGGAACACTGAAGCTTTCTTT
TRBV9	TRBD2	TRBJ2-3	.	CASSPRTSGGAPRTDTQYF	TGTGCCAGCAGCCCGAGGACTAGCGGGGGGGCCCCTCGCACAGATACGCAGTATTTT
TRBV7-6	.	TRBJ2-4	.	CASSPTAGGQNIQYF	TGTGCCAGCAGCCCGACCGCCGGAGGGCAAAACATTCAGTACTTC
TRBV5-8	.	TRBJ2-3	.	CASSPGIRSGKDTQYF	TGTGCCAGCAGCCCTGGCATACGCTCAGGGAAAGATACGCAGTATTTT
TRBV6-6	.	TRBJ2-2	.	CASSYARQPSGELFF	TGTGCCAGCAGTTACGCAAGACAGCCCAGCGGGGAGCTGTTTTTT
TRBV5-1	TRBD1	TRBJ1-2	few	CASSPGQGRYGYTF	TGCGCCAGCAGCCCGGGACAGGGGAGGTATGGCTACACCTTC
TRBV27	TRBD1	TRBJ1-6	.	CASARRASAGGGSYNSPLHF	TGTGCCAGCGCTAGGAGGGCCAGCGCAGGGGGCGGGTCCTATAATTCACCCCTCCACTTT
TRBV19	TRBD2	TRBJ2-1	.	CASKTKLAGKLISNEQFF	TGTGCCAGTAAGACCAAACTAGCGGGGAAGCTTATAAGCAATGAGCAGTTCTTC
TRBV27	TRBD1	TRBJ2-3	.	CASSGTGGIGPGTQYF	TGTGCCAGCAGTGGGACAGGGGGCATCGGTCCAGGTACGCAGTATTTT
TRBV5-1	.	TRBJ2-3	.	CASSLAGSQGADTQYF	TGCGCCAGCAGCTTGGCCGGCAGCCAAGGGGCAGATACGCAGTATTTT
TRBV14	TRBD1	TRBJ2-2	.	CASSRFATGALIRTGELFF	TGTGCCAGCAGCCGATTCGCGACAGGGGCCTTGATAAGAACCGGGGAGCTGTTTTTT
TRBV28	TRBD1	TRBJ1-5	.	CASSSRQGGYSNQPQHF	TGTGCCAGCAGTTCTAGACAGGGGGGGTATAGCAATCAGCCCCAGCATTTT
TRBV4-2	.	TRBJ1-5	.	CASSQERGGNQPQHF	TGTGCCAGCAGCCAAGAGAGGGGGGGGAATCAGCCCCAGCATTTT
TRBV7-9	.	TRBJ2-1	.	CASSPLGGALRYNEQFF	TGTGCCAGCAGCCCTCTTGGTGGAGCCCTGAGATACAATGAGCAGTTCTTC